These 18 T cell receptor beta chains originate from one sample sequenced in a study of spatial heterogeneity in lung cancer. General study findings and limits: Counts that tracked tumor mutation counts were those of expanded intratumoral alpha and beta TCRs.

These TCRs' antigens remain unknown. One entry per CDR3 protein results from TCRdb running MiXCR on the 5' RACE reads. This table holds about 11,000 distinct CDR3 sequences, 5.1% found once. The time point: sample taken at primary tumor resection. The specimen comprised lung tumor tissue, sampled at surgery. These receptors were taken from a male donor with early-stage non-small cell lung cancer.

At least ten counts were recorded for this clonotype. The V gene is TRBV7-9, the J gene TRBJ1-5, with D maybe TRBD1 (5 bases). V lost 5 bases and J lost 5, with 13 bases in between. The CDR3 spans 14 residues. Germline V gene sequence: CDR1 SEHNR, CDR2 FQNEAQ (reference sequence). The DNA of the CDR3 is TGTGCCAGCAGCCCCGGGGACGGTTATCAGCCCCAGCATTTT. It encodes CASSPGDGYQPQHF. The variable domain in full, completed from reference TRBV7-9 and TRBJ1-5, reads DTGVSQNPRHKITKRGQNVTFRCDPISEHNRLYWYRQTLGQGPEFLTYFQNEAQLEKSRLLSDRFSAERPKGSFSTLEIQRTEQGDSAMYLCASSPGDGYQPQHFGDGTRLSIL.

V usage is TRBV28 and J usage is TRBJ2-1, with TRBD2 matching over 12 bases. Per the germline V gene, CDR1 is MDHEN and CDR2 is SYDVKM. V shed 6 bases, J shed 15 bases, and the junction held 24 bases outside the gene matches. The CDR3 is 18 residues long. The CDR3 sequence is CASSPPTSGSLVSLRGFF. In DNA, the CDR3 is TGTGCCAGCAGCCCCCCGACTAGCGGGAGCCTAGTGTCTCTTCGGGGGTTCTTC.

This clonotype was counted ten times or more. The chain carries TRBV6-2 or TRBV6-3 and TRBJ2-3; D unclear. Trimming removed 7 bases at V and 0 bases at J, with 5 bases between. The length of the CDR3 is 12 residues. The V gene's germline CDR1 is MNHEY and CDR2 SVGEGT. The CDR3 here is CASKTSTDTQYF. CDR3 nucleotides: TGTGCCAGCAAGACTAGCACAGATACGCAGTATTTT.

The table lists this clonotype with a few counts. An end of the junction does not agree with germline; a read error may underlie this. CDR3 bases: TGTGCCAGCTTGGCGCCGGACGGCGACGAGCAGTACTTC. Its protein is CASLAPDGDEQYF. This rearrangement joins TRBV10-2 to TRBJ2-7; D call uncertain. This CDR3 comprises 13 residues. Germline lookup yields CDR1 WSHSY and CDR2 SAAADI.

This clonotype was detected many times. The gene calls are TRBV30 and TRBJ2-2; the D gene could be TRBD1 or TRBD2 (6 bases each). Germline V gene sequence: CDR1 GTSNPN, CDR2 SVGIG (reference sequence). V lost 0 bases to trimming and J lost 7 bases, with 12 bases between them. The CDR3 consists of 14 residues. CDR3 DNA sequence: TGTGCCTGGAGTGTACAGGGAGGTGGCGGGGAGCTGTTTTTT. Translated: CAWSVQGGGGELFF.

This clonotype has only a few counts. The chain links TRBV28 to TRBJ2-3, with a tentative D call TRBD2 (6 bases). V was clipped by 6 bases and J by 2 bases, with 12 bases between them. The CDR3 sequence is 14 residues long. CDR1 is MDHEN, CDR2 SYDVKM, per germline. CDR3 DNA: TGTGCCAGCAGCCGTCTAGCGCCCACAGATACGCAGTATTTT. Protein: CASSRLAPTDTQYF.

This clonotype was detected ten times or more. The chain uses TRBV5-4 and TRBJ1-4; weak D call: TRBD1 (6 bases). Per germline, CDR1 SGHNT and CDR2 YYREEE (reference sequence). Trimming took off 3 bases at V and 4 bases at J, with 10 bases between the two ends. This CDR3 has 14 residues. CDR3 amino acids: CASSSGQNNEKLFF. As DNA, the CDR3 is TGTGCCAGCAGCTCCGGACAGAATAATGAAAAACTGTTTTTT.

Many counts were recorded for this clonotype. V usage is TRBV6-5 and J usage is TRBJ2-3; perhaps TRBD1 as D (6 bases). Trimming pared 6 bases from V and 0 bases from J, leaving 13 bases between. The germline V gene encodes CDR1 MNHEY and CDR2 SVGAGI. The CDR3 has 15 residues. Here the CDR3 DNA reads TGTGCCAGCAGACTAGGGACACCAAGCACAGATACGCAGTATTTT. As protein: CASRLGTPSTDTQYF.

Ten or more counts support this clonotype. DNA for the CDR3: TGTGCCACCAGCAGGGCAGGGTTAGGAAATGAGCAGTTCTTC. Its translation is CATSRAGLGNEQFF. The V and J genes are TRBV15 and TRBJ2-1; TRBD1 might be the D (5 bases). Per germline, CDR1 LNHNV and CDR2 YYDKDF (reference sequence). The CDR3 is 14 residues long. V lost 3 bases to trimming and J lost 7 bases, with 13 bases between them.

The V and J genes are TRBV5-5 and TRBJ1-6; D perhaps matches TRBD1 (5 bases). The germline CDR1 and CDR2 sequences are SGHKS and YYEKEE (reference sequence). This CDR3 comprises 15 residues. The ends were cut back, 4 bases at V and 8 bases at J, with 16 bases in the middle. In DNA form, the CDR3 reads TGTGCCAGCAGCCAGGGACTTTTTGGGGATTCACCCCTCCACTTT. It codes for CASSQGLFGDSPLHF.

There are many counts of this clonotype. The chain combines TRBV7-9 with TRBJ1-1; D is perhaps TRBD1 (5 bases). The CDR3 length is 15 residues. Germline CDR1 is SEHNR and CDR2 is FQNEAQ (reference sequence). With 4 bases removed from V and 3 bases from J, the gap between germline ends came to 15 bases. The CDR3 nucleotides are TGTGCCAGCAGCTCAGGGCCGACGGGGTACACTGAAGCTTTCTTT. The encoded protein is CASSSGPTGYTEAFF.

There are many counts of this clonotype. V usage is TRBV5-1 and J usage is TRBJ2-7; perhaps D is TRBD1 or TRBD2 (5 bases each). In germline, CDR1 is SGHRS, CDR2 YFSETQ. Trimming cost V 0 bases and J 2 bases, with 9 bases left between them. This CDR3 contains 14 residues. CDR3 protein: CASSLGGTPYEQYF. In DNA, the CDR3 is TGCGCCAGCAGCTTGGGAGGGACCCCCTACGAGCAGTACTTC. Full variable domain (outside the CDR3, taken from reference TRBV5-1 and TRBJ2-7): KAGVTQTPRYLIKTRGQQVTLSCSPISGHRSVSWYQQTPGQGLQFLFEYFSETQRNKGNFPGRFSGRQFSNSRSEMNVSTLELGDSALYLCASSLGGTPYEQYFGPGTRLTVT.

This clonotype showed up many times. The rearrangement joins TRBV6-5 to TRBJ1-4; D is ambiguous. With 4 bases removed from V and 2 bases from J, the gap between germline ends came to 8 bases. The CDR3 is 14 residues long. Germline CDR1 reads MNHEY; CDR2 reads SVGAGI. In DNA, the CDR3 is TGTGCCAGCAGTTCCCTCGACACTAATGAAAAACTGTTTTTT. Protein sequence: CASSSLDTNEKLFF.

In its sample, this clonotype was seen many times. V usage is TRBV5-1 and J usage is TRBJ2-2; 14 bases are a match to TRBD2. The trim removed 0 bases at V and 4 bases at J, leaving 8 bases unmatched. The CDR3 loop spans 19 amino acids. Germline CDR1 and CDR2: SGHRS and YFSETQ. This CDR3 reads CASSLGPGTSGSGTGELFF. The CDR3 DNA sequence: TGCGCCAGCAGCTTGGGCCCCGGGACTAGCGGGAGTGGCACCGGGGAGCTGTTTTTT.

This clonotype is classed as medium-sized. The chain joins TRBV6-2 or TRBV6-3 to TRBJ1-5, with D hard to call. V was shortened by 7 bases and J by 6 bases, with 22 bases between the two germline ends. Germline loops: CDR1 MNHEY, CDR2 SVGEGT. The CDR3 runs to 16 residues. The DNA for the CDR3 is TGTGCCAGCACCATGGGATTGGGAAGAACTGTTCAGCCCCAGCATTTT. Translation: CASTMGLGRTVQPQHF.

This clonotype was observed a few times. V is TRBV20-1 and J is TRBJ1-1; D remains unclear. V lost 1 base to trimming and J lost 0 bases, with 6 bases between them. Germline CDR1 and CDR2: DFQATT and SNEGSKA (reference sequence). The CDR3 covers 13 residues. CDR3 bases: TGCAGTGCTAGAGGTCCCATGAACACTGAAGCTTTCTTT. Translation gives CSARGPMNTEAFF.

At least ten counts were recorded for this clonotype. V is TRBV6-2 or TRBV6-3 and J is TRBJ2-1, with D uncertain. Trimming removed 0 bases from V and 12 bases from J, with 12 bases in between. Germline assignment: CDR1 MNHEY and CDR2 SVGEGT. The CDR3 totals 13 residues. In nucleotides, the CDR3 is TGTGCCAGCAGTTACTCTAAGACCAATTGGCAGTTCTTC. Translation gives CASSYSKTNWQFF.

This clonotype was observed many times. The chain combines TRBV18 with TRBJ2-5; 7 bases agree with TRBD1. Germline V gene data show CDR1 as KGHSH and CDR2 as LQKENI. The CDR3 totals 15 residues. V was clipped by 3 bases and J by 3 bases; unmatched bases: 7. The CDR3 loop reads CASSPLPGGEETQYF. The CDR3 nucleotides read TGTGCCAGCTCACCCTTACCAGGGGGTGAAGAGACCCAGTACTTC.